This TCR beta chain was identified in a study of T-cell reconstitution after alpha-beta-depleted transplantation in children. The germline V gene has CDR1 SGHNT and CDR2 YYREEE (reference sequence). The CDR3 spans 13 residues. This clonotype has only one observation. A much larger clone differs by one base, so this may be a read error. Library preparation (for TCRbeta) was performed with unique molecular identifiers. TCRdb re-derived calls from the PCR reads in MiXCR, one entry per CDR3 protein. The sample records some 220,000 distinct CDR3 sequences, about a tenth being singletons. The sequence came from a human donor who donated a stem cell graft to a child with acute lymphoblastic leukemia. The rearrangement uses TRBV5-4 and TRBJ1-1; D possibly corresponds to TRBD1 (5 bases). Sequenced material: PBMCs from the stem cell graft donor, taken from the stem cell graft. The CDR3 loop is CASSLGGVTEPFF. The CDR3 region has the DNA TGTGCCAGCAGCTTGGGGGGGGTGACTGAACCTTTCTTT.